The 5 T cell receptor beta chains below all came from one sample that was sequenced in a study of blood T cell repertoires in COVID-19. Sequencing used immunoSEQ multiplex PCR; TCRdb keeps in-frame clones, though not all of them. The data contain 300,000 to 400,000 clones, more than 75% of them singletons. Sequences were obtained from PBMCs or T cells enriched from blood (not recorded which). These receptors all stem from a woman aged 18-29 years who had recovered from COVID-19.

V usage is TRBV7-9 and J usage is TRBJ2-3; 8 bases map to TRBD2. Trimming cost V 2 bases and J 4 bases; bases outside gene matches: 8. Per germline, CDR1 SEHNR and CDR2 FQNEAQ (reference sequence). The CDR3 contains 16 residues. CDR3 nucleotides: TGTGCCAGCAGCTTATATGCGGGACTAGTCTCAGATACGCAGTATTTT. Amino acid sequence: CASSLYAGLVSDTQYF. Using reference TRBV7-9 and TRBJ2-3 for the parts outside the CDR3, the full variable domain is DTGVSQNPRHKITKRGQNVTFRCDPISEHNRLYWYRQTLGQGPEFLTYFQNEAQLEKSRLLSDRFSAERPKGSFSTLEIQRTEQGDSAMYLCASSLYAGLVSDTQYFGPGTRLTVL.

V and J are TRBV9 and TRBJ2-3, with 7 bases identical to TRBD1. Germline CDR1 is SGDLS and CDR2 is YYNGEE. Germline trimming cut 2 bases from V and 9 bases from J; bases unmatched to any gene: 3. The CDR3 has 12 amino acids. The DNA for the CDR3 is TGTGCCAGCAGCGTTCACAGGGGAACGCAGTATTTT. It encodes CASSVHRGTQYF.

This clone was observed once. This rearrangement joins TRBV5-8 to TRBJ2-4; D is unclear. Trimming removed 4 bases at V and 3 bases at J, with 11 bases between. Germline-derived CDR1 and CDR2 are SGHTS and YDEGEE. The CDR3 runs to 14 residues. CDR3 coding DNA: TGTGCCAGCAGCGACGGTAGCTACAAAAACATTCAGTACTTC. Translating gives CASSDGSYKNIQYF.

The rearrangement uses TRBV5-1 and TRBJ1-1; 7 bases are shared with TRBD1. V lost 0 bases, J lost 1 base, and 3 bases stayed unmatched. There are 15 residues in the CDR3. Germline loops: CDR1 SGHRS, CDR2 YFSETQ. The CDR3 nucleotides are TGCGCCAGCAGCTTGGAAAGGGGGCGGAACACTGAAGCTTTCTTT. Amino acid sequence: CASSLERGRNTEAFF. Using reference TRBV5-1 and TRBJ1-1 for the parts outside the CDR3, the full variable domain is KAGVTQTPRYLIKTRGQQVTLSCSPISGHRSVSWYQQTPGQGLQFLFEYFSETQRNKGNFPGRFSGRQFSNSRSEMNVSTLELGDSALYLCASSLERGRNTEAFFGQGTRLTVV.

This chain links TRBV19 with TRBJ2-7, with D perhaps matching TRBD2 (5 bases). The CDR3 contains 15 residues. Trimming stripped 5 bases from V and 3 bases from J, with 17 bases between. Germline CDR1 LNHDA, CDR2 SQIVND (reference sequence). The chain's CDR3 is CASSLVTHDYYEQYF. DNA of the CDR3: TGTGCCAGTAGTTTGGTGACCCACGACTACTACGAGCAGTACTTC.